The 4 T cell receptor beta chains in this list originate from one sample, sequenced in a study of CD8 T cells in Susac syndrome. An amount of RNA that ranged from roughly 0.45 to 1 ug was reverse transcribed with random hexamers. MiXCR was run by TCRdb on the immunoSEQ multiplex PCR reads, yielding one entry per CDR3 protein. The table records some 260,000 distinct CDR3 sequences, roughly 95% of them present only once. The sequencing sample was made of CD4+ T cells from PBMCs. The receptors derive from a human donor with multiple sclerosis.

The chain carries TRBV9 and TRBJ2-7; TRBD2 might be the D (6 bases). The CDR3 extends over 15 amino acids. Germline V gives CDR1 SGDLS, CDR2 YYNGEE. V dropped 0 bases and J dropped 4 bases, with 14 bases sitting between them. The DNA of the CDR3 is TGTGCCAGCAGCGTAGCGGAGGGAGAAGTTTACGAGCAGTACTTC. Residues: CASSVAEGEVYEQYF. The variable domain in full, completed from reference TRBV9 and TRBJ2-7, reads DSGVTQTPKHLITATGQRVTLRCSPRSGDLSVYWYQQSLDQGLQFLIQYYNGEERAKGNILERFSAQQFPDLHSELNLSSLELGDSALYFCASSVAEGEVYEQYFGPGTRLTVT.

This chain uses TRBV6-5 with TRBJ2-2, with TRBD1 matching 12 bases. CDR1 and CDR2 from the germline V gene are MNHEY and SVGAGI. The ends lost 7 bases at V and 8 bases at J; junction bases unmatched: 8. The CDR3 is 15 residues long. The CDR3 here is CASTRDRGREGELFF. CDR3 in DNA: TGTGCCAGCACCCGGGACAGGGGGCGCGAAGGGGAGCTGTTTTTT.

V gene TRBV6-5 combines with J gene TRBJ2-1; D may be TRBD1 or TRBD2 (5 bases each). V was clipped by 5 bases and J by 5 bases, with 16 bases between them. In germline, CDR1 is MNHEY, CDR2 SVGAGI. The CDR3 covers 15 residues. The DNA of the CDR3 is TGTGCCAGCAGTGTAGGGGCAGCGGCCCACAATGAGCAGTTCTTC. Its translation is CASSVGAAAHNEQFF.

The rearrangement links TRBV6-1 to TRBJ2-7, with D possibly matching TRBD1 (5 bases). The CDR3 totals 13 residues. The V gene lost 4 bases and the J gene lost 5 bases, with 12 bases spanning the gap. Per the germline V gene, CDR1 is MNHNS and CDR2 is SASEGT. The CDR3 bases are TGTGCCAGCAGTGGGGGCAGTCCCCACGAGCAGTACGTC. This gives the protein CASSGGSPHEQYV.